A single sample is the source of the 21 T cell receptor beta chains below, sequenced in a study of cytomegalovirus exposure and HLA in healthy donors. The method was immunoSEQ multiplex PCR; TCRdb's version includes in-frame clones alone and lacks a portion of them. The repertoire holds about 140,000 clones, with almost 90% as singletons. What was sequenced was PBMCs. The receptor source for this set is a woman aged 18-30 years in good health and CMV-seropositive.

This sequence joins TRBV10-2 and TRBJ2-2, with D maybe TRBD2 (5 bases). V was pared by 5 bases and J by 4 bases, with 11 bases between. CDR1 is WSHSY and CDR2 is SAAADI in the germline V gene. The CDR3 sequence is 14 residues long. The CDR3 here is CASSSPGGTGELFF. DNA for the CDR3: TGCGCCAGCAGTTCTCCCGGAGGCACCGGGGAGCTGTTTTTT.

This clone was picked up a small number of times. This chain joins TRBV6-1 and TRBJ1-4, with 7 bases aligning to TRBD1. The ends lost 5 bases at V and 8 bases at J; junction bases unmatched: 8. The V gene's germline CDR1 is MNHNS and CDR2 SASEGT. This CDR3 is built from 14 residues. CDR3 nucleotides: TGTGCCAGCAGTCAAAGGCCGACAGGGGAAAAACTGTTTTTT. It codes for CASSQRPTGEKLFF.

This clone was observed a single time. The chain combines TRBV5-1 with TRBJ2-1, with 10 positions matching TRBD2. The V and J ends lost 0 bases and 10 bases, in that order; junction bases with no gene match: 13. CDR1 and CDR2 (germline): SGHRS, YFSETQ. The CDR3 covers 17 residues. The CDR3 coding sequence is TGCGCCAGCAGCTTGGGGTTAGCGGGGGGCCTTGCCTCGGAGCAGTTCTTC. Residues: CASSLGLAGGLASEQFF.

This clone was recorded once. The CDR3, as DNA: TGCGCCAGCAGCCCGACAGGGGGCGCATCTGGTGAAACTGAAGCTTTCTTT. It is translated as CASSPTGGASGETEAFF. The J gene is TRBJ1-1, the V gene TRBV5-1, with TRBD1 identical over 10 bases. The CDR3 has 17 amino acids. In germline, CDR1 is SGHRS, CDR2 YFSETQ. V shed 4 bases and J 5 bases; nucleotides not matched to a gene: 14.

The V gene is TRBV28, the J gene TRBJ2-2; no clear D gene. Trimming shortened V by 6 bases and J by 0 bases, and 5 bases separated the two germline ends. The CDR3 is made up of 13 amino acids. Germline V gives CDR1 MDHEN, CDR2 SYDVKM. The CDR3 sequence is CASRLTNTGELFF. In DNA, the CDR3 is TGTGCCAGCAGACTTACGAACACCGGGGAGCTGTTTTTT.

CDR3 in DNA: TGTGCCAGTAGTATAGAGACAGGGGGCAGGTACACTGAAGCTTTCTTT. Amino acids: CASSIETGGRYTEAFF. This chain joins TRBV19 and TRBJ1-1; 10 bases are a match to TRBD1. After removal of 0 bases from V and 3 bases from J, the junction contained 4 bases not matched to a gene. The CDR3 runs 16 residues. Per the germline V gene, CDR1 is LNHDA and CDR2 is SQIVND (reference sequence). The full variable domain, completed using reference TRBV19 and TRBJ1-1, is DGGITQSPKYLFRKEGQNVTLSCEQNLNHDAMYWYRQDPGQGLRLIYYSQIVNDFQKGDIAEGYSVSREKKESFPLTVTSAQKNPTAFYLCASSIETGGRYTEAFFGQGTRLTVV.

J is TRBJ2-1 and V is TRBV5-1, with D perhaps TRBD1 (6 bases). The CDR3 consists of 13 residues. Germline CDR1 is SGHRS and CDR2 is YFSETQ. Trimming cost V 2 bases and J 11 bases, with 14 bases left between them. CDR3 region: CASSFLTGYQQFF. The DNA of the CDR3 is TGCGCCAGCAGCTTCCTTACAGGGTACCAGCAGTTCTTC.

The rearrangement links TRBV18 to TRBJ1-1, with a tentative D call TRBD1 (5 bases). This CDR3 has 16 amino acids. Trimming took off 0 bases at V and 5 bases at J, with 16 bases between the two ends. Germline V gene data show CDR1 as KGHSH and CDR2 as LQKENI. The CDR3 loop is CASSPPSPGLRTEAFF. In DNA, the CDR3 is TGTGCCAGCTCACCACCGTCGCCAGGGTTGAGAACTGAAGCTTTCTTT.

CDR3 in DNA: TGTGCCAGCAGCTTGGCAGGGGATAGTGAAAAACTGTTTTTT. Amino acid sequence: CASSLAGDSEKLFF. The J gene is TRBJ1-4, the V gene TRBV5-4, with D perhaps TRBD1 (6 bases). V shed 0 bases and J shed 7 bases, with 10 bases lying between them. The germline gives CDR1 SGHNT, CDR2 YYREEE (reference sequence). CDR3 length equals 14 residues. Full variable domain (rest looked up from reference TRBV5-4 and TRBJ1-4): ETGVTQSPTHLIKTRGQQVTLRCSSQSGHNTVSWYQQALGQGPQFIFQYYREEENGRGNFPPRFSGLQFPNYSSELNVNALELDDSALYLCASSLAGDSEKLFFGSGTQLSVL.

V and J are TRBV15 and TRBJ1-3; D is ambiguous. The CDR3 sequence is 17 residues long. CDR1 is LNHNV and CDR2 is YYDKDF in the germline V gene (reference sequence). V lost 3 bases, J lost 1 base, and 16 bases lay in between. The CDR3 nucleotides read TGTGCCACCAGCAGGGGCTACCGGGAAAAATCTGGAAACACCATATATTTT. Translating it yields CATSRGYREKSGNTIYF.

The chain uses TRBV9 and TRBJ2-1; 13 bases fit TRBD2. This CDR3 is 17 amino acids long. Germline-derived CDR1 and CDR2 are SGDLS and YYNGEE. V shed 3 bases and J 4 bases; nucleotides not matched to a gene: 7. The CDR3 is CASSETSGGTKYNEQFF. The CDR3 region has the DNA TGTGCCAGCAGCGAGACTAGCGGGGGGACGAAGTACAATGAGCAGTTCTTC.

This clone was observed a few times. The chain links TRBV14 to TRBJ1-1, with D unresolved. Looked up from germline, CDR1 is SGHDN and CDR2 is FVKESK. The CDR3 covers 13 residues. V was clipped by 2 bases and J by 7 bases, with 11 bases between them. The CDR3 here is CASSQHETGEAFF. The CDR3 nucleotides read TGTGCCAGCAGCCAACACGAGACGGGTGAAGCTTTCTTT.

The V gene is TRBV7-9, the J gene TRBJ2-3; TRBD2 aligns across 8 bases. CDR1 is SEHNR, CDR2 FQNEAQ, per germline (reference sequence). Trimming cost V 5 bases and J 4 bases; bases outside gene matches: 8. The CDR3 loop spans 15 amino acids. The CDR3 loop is CASSHGGLGADTQYF. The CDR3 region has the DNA TGTGCCAGCAGCCATGGGGGACTAGGGGCAGATACGCAGTATTTT. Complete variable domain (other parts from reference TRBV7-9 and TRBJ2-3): DTGVSQNPRHKITKRGQNVTFRCDPISEHNRLYWYRQTLGQGPEFLTYFQNEAQLEKSRLLSDRFSAERPKGSFSTLEIQRTEQGDSAMYLCASSHGGLGADTQYFGPGTRLTVL.

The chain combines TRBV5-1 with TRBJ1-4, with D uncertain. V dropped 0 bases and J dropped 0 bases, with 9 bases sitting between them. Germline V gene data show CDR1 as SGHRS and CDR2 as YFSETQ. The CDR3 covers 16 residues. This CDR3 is CASSLGQLSTNEKLFF. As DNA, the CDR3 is TGCGCCAGCAGCTTGGGGCAACTATCAACTAATGAAAAACTGTTTTTT.

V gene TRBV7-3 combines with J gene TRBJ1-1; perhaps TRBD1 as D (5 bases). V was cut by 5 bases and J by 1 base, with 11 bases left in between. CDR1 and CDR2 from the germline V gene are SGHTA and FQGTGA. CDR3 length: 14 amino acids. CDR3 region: CASSAQGSNTEAFF. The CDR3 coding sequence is TGTGCCAGCAGCGCGCAGGGCTCGAACACTGAAGCTTTCTTT.

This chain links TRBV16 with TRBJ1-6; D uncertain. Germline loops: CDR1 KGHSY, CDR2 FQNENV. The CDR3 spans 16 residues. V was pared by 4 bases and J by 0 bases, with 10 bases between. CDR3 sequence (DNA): TGTGCCAGCAGCCCTTACCTCGGCTCCTATAATTCACCCCTCCACTTT. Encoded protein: CASSPYLGSYNSPLHF.

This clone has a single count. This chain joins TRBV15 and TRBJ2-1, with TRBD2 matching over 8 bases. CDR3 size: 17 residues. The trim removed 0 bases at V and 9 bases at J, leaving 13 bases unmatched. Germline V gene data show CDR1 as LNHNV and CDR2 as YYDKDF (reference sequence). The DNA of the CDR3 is TGTGCCACCAGCAGAGACTTCCTCCAGCGGGAGCCAGTTGAGCAGTTCTTC. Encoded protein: CATSRDFLQREPVEQFF.

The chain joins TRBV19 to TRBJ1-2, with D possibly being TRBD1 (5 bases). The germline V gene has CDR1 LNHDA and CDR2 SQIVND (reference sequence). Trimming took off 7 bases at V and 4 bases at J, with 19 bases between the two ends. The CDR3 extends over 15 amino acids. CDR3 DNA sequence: TGTGCCAGTACGGTAGGGGCGCGCATTGGCTATGGCTACACCTTC. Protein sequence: CASTVGARIGYGYTF.

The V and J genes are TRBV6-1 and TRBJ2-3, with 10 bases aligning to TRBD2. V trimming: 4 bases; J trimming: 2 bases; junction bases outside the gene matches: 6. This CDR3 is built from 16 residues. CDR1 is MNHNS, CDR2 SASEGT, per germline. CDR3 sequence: CASSATGTSVTDTQYF. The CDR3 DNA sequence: TGTGCCAGCAGTGCTACCGGGACTAGCGTCACAGATACGCAGTATTTT.

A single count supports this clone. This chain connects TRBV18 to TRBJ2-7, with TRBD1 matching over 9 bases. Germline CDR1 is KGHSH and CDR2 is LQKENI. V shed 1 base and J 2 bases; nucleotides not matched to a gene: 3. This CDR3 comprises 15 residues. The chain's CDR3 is CASSPHGTGPYEQYF. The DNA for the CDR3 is TGTGCCAGCTCACCACACGGGACAGGGCCCTACGAGCAGTACTTC.

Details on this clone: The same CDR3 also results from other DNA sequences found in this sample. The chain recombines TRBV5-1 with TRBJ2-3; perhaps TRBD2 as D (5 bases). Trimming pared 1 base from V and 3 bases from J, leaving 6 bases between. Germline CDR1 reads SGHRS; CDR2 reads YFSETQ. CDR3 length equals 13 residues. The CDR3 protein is CASSLTGTDTQYF. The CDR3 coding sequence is TGCGCCAGCAGCTTGACGGGAACAGATACGCAGTATTTT.